The clone carrying this TCR beta chain showed up just a few times. The trim removed 0 bases at V and 4 bases at J, leaving 3 bases unmatched. Germline V gene sequence: CDR1 SGHNT, CDR2 YYREEE (reference sequence). This CDR3 contains 14 residues. This entry belongs to a study of early T cells in non-severe SARS-CoV-2 infection. TCRdb ran MiXCR on the 5' RACE reads and lists one entry per CDR3 protein. The table lists over 30,000 distinct CDR3 sequences, approximately 8% of them singletons, with 9.5% to 15% in the top ten. This TCR came from an adult who was a healthcare worker with PCR-confirmed SARS-CoV-2 infection or an uninfected control (not recorded which). Source: whole blood, taken at baseline. The chain employs TRBV5-4 and TRBJ1-2; 7 bases line up with TRBD1. In DNA, the CDR3 is TGTGCCAGCAGCTTGGAGGGGGCGGGCTATGGCTACACCTTC. The encoded protein is CASSLEGAGYGYTF.